One sample yielded the 5 T cell receptor beta chains listed below, sequenced in a study of T-cell memory formation after mild COVID-19. MiXCR was run by TCRdb on the 5' RACE reads, yielding one entry per CDR3 protein. The profile shows 350,000 or so distinct CDR3 sequences, less than 25% of them singletons. The material sequenced was PBMCs or a T cell subset sorted from them (not recorded which). These receptors were collected from a man between 18 and 35 years old who had mild COVID-19 (a few samples of this study predate the infection). Cell type and time point are not known.

A word on this clonotype: The junction and the germline gene differ at one end; a read error may be behind it. The chain joins TRBV5-1 to TRBJ2-2; possible D gene TRBD2, 6 bases. Germline V gene data show CDR1 as SGHRS and CDR2 as YFSETQ. CDR3 length: 13 residues. The CDR3 nucleotides read TGCGCCAGCAGCAGCGGACTACCCGGGGAGATGTTTTTT. Protein product: CASSSGLPGEMFF.

Worth noting for this clonotype: This may be a read error, as it is one base from a much larger clone. The chain carries TRBV7-6 and TRBJ2-1, with 13 bases identical to TRBD2. Germline CDR1 SGHVS, CDR2 FNYEAQ. The J segment lost 6 bases and the V segment lost 5 bases, leaving 4 bases of the junction unmatched. The CDR3 covers 15 residues. In DNA, the CDR3 is TGTGCCAGCAGCCGCGGACTAGCGGGGGCCAATGAGCAGTTCTTC. This encodes CASSRGLAGANEQFF. Combining the CDR3 with reference TRBV7-6 and TRBJ2-1 gives the whole variable domain GAGVSQSPRYKVTKRGQDVALRCDPISGHVSLYWYRQALGQGPEFLTYFNYEAQQDKSGLPNDRFSAERPEGSISTLTIQRTEQRDSAMYRCASSRGLAGANEQFFGPGTRLTVL.

In this sample, this clonotype turned up a few times. This chain joins TRBV21-1 and TRBJ1-2; the table's D call, TRBD1, was not checked against the DNA. TRBV21-1 corresponds to a pseudogene. The CDR3 runs 17 residues. Here the CDR3 reads CASSKTPQVRLNYGYTF. DNA for the CDR3: TGTGCCAGCAGCAAAACCCCTCAGGTGCGGCTGAACTATGGCTACACCTTC.

Only a few counts were recorded for this clonotype. The chain joins TRBV28 to TRBJ2-1; D is ambiguous. This CDR3 is 9 amino acids long. V was trimmed by 9 bases and J by 6 bases, leaving 3 bases between them. Germline CDR1 MDHEN, CDR2 SYDVKM. CDR3 nucleotides: TGTGCCAGGATCAATGAGCAGTTCTTC. Its translation: CARINEQFF.

Only a few counts were recorded for this clonotype. The J gene is TRBJ2-5, the V gene TRBV5-1, with unresolved D. CDR1 is SGHRS and CDR2 is YFSETQ in the germline V gene. The ends were cut back, 0 bases at V and 5 bases at J, with 11 bases in the middle. This CDR3 spans 14 amino acids. The CDR3 coding sequence is TGCGCCAGCAGCTTGGCGGCAGGACCCGAGACCCAGTACTTC. Its translation is CASSLAAGPETQYF.